This T cell receptor beta chain was observed in a study of regulatory T cells in long-lasting Graves disease. Overall study: Patients with new Graves' disease had used antithyroid drugs below 3 months. Study-wide results and caveats: Persistent Graves' patients had lower TCR diversity than newly diagnosed ones.

The TCR beta library used iRepertoire HTBI primers with Arm-PCR amplification of CDR3. In TCRdb, the multiplex PCR reads were re-called with MiXCR into one record per CDR3 protein. The repertoire holds over 300,000 distinct CDR3 sequences, with around a sixth as singletons. This clonotype showed up many times. Antigen unknown. Time point described: newly diagnosed GD, antithyroid drugs for less than 3 months. With RNA extracted from PBMCs as input, the TCR library was made. The sample here was peripheral blood mononuclear cells (PBMCs), taken at new diagnosis, from a patient treated with antithyroid drugs. The sequence derives from a female donor with Graves disease.

The CDR3 nucleotides are TGTGCCAGCAGTTACACCAGGGGCGCGAGGGAAACTGGGGCCAACGTCCTGACTTTC. It codes for CASSYTRGARETGANVLTF. The rearrangement uses TRBV6-2 or TRBV6-3 and TRBJ2-6, with a tentative D call TRBD1 (6 bases). V lost 2 bases and J 2 bases, leaving 19 bases between the germline ends. The CDR3 has 19 amino acids. CDR1 is MNHEY and CDR2 is SVGEGT in the germline V gene.